The source of this TCR beta chain is a study of shared clonotypes between healthy human individuals (dated by TCRdb to the early 2020s). About the investigation overall: The cohort included three men and a couple of women between 18 and 49 years of age. For each donor, CD4 naive and CD4 memory were each given three plates, CD8 naive was given two plates, and CD8 memory was given one plate. The study deeply sequenced blood TCR repertoires of about five healthy adults to estimate repertoire size and the extent of clonotype sharing between individuals. Different laboratories and diverse techniques were used to prepare libraries and sequence TCR repertoires, to increase sequencing depth and limit assay-specific biases. Each donor's leukapheresis produced roughly between roughly 0.85 and 9 billion PBMCs. Beyond this particular receptor, the publication reports: Because the study included only a small number of donors, the genetic and exposure-history diversity represented was limited. Compared with non-shared clonotypes, clonotypes shared by all four sorted-subset donors had higher generation probabilities. Sampling was restricted to blood, and TCR repertoires in tissue are likely to differ from TCR repertoires in blood. When a few donors were compared, the shared fraction of clonotypes was around 5% for naive CD4, around 3.5% for naive CD8, 2.3% for memory CD4, and around 0.37% for memory CD8. Incomplete sequencing was indicated by rarefaction of sorted-subset datasets, despite the large sequencing depth. Larger estimated clonotype richness was generally found for naive subsets than for memory subsets. Pairwise subsampling led to the expectation that sequencing depth would affect the degree of clonotype sharing among donors.

Concerning this clone itself: Its antigen has not been determined. Base quality data are lacking; no much larger clone is found one base away.

Using the deep immunoSEQ assay, multiplex PCR amplified TCR CDR3 regions from genomic DNA. For each cell subset, the extracted genomic DNA was distributed evenly across all wells of several immunoSEQ 96-well plates, and each plate served as one replicate. For sorted subsets, each replicate PCR was loaded with approximately 200 ng genomic DNA, equivalent to approximately 27,000 T cell genomes. The purified libraries were quantified using a Qubit 3.0 fluorometer, sized with a Bioanalyzer 2100, and then quantified again using the KAPA Library Quantification kit. Every immunoSEQ 96-well plate was sequenced on a separate single-read 150-cycle Illumina NextSeq 550 flow cell. In the authors' own workflow: The immunoSEQ output contained only junctional sequences without quality scores, so filtering could not match that applied to full-length reads. To assign V/J genes and CDR3, sequences were annotated against IMGT germline references using PyIR, a Python wrapper for IgBLAST v1.9. Reads were filtered out if the reads had weak V/J assignments (E-value above 1e-6), no CDR3, stop codons, out-of-frame junctions, or ambiguous translated residues. V3J clonotypes were defined as sequences sharing the same inferred V gene, J gene, and CDR3 amino acid sequence. To compute the percentage overlap between repertoires, the number of shared unique clonotypes was divided by the size of the smaller repertoire. Richness of each repertoire was evaluated using RTK rarefaction, the Chao1 estimator, and Recon v2.1 estimates of unobserved clonotypes. Generation probabilities were computed with OLGA for all TCRbeta clonotypes obtained by the gDNA method from several donors. TCRdb took this table from immuneACCESS and kept in-frame rearrangements with V and J called. Such tables lack part of the clones; where checked against another copy, unresolved V genes explain under half of the gap, and the rest is unexplained. Clone size and the V and J calls come from that table; the DNA yielded D and trimming. Present in this sample are around 2.3 million clones, almost 96% of which were seen just once. The ten largest clones represent about 0.13% of the sample.

After removal of 10 bases from V and 4 bases from J, the junction retains 5 bases not matched to a gene. The CDR3 spans 13 residues, from the cysteine through the phenylalanine. Here the CDR3 DNA is all that survives: 39 bases in frame from base 1. From a lookup of the germline V gene, CDR1 and CDR2 are ENHRY and SYGVKD. Donors were healthy HIV-negative adults with no recently reported acute infections or vaccinations. Every donor was a Caucasian adult living in Nashville, Tennessee, USA. Magnetic negative selection was used to enrich CD4+ T cells, after which naive cells were positively selected on CD45RA and the negative fraction became the memory subset. Blood was collected by leukapheresis, and PBMCs were isolated by Ficoll-Histopaque density gradient centrifugation and then cryopreserved in liquid nitrogen vapor phase. Analytical flow cytometry was used to check the purity and quantity of each magnetically sorted T cell population. Each sorted fraction had its genomic DNA isolated and then quantified by UV absorbance on a Nanodrop 2000c.

The receptor was derived from a man between 18 and 29 years old in good health. Recombination connected TRBV10-3 to TRBJ2-3; 10 bases in between match TRBD2. Sequencing was done on a sample of naive CD4+ T cells sorted from blood. The sample's cell subset or site, from its label and the paper: CD45RA+ positively selected. CDR3 sequence: CATASGSPDTQYF. The DNA sequence is given as TGTGCCACTGCTAGCGGGAGCCCAGATACGCAGTATTTT.